The clone carrying this TCR beta chain showed up just a few times. The data were taken from a study of metastatic and nonmetastatic thyroid tumors. About the study: Comparison of repertoires was carried out across blood and tumor or nodule tissue from malignant and benign thyroid patients.

Until they underwent thyroid surgery, no patient had received any treatment. This CDR3 comprises 13 residues. Trimming removed 4 bases at V and 1 base at J, with 8 bases between. Germline loops: CDR1 MNHNS, CDR2 SASEGT. Using MiXCR, TCRdb re-called clones from the PCR reads. The table lists 34,000 or so clones, roughly 21% of them singletons. Input material: blood. The chain recombines TRBV6-1 with TRBJ2-7; tentatively, D is TRBD1 or TRBD2 (5 bases each). This receptor was identified in a female donor with papillary thyroid cancer or a benign thyroid nodule (not recorded which). Some clones in this sample may be carry-over from other donors' samples. The CDR3 coding sequence is TGTGCCAGCAGTGCTGAGGGGTCCTACGAGCAGTACTTC. Amino acid sequence: CASSAEGSYEQYF.